These T cell receptor beta chains were read from a single sample in a study of cytomegalovirus exposure and HLA in healthy donors. TCRdb's copy holds only in-frame clones and misses some; the assay was immunoSEQ multiplex PCR. The table lists approximately 190,000 clones, about four fifths of them singletons. The sample taken for sequencing was PBMCs. These receptors all come from a woman aged 25 to 39 in good health and CMV-seropositive. Both conserved end residues are trimmed from each CDR3.

V gene,CDR3 protein
TRBV7-9,ASSLRTSGRAEDTQY
TRBV29-1,SVEDQSSGQETQY
TRBV28,ASSLPPGHKEETQY
TRBV4-2,ASSQPGQGDNEQF
TRBV27,ASSSLGTGAYEQY
TRBV2,ASRALAGESGELF
TRBV19,ASSFDRGQPQH
TRBV5-1,ASSSDWSSGNTIY
TRBV30,AWAMTGGGTDTQY
TRBV19,ASSIAAGLAGGQY
TRBV7-8,ASSFRRGSPGEQY
TRBV2,LQGPRTSGENTGELF
TRBV7-9,ASSLTSGGQGMFNGYT
TRBV10-1,ATSRTGGGEADTQY
TRBV27,ASRPTGVPYEQY
TRBV4-1,ASSQVHRVSIQPQH
TRBV2,ASKAGGSDTQY
TRBV10-1,ASTTGVGLAGSFEQF
TRBV7-2,ASSKARQSGELF
TRBV19,ASRTSGGSSYEQY
TRBV7-8,ASSGTSYSNQPQH
TRBV5-6,ASSPGTVSPLH
TRBV5-4,ASSLGGRYTEAF
TRBV12-5,ATRGDSNTGELF
TRBV11-2,ASSRTWTSGRAGETQY
TRBV6-5,ASQGFSYNSPLH
TRBV19,ASTTQGGLYNEQF
TRBV2,ASRAMTGSTQPQH
TRBV7-8,ASSLADGGGNQPQH
TRBV5-1,ASSLPGRETDTQY
TRBV5-1,ASSELAGEETQY
TRBV10-3,AIRRTAEAPSGANVLT
TRBV19,ASSRATADYSNQPQH
TRBV7-9,ASSFTGSYGYT
TRBV2,ARGSGTSGGRMHTQY
TRBV6-6,ASSYGNRVNYGYT
TRBV2,ASTPGGSNTIY
TRBV6-5,ASSRSTGELF
TRBV7-2,ASSPTPFDYNEQF
TRBV6-1,ASSGLTGGFSYNEQF
TRBV27,ASSLSGGIGYGYT
TRBV5-4,ASSKEVYEQY
TRBV9,ASSLSRGDYNEQF
TRBV28,ASSPLRLYRGDQPQH
TRBV29-1,SVEAPGLAAETQY
TRBV6-5,ASSYSGVVTGNTIY
TRBV20-1,SAQHQYEQY
TRBV19,ASSLRGRGYGYT
TRBV7-2,ASSPLQGNYGYT
TRBV5-4,ASSLDVTNGGTQY
TRBV10-3,AISESMASGDHNEQF